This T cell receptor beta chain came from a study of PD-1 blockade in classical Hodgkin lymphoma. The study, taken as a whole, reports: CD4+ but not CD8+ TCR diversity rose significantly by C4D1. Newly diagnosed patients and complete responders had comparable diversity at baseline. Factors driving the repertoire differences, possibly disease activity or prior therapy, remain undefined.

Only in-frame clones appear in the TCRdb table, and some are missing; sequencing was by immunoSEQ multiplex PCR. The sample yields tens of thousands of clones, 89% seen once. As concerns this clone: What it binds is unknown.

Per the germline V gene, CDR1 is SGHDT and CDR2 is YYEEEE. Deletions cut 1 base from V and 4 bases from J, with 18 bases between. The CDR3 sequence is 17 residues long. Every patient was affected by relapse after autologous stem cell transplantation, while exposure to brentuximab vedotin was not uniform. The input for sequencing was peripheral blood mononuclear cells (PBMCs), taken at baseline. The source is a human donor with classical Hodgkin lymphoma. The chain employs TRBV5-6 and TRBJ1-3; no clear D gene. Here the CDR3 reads CASSLKSPGAAGNTIYF. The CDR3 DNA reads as TGTGCCAGCAGCTTGAAATCGCCCGGTGCAGCCGGAAACACCATATATTTT.